The sequence of this T cell receptor beta chain was determined in a study of T-cell reconstitution after alpha-beta-depleted transplantation in children. Broader study findings: Approximately two months post-transplant, alpha-beta T cells reportedly originated from several hundred expanded graft clones.

This clonotype was seen ten or more times. The antigen is not known. The length of the CDR3 is 17 residues. CDR1 and CDR2 from the germline V gene are KGHSH and LQKENI. With 5 bases clipped from V and 0 bases from J, the junction kept 7 bases outside the gene matches. Unique molecular identifiers were incorporated into the prepared TCRbeta library. MiXCR was run by TCRdb on the PCR reads, yielding one entry per CDR3 protein. The table lists fewer than 550,000 distinct CDR3 sequences, more than 9.5% of them singletons, with 14% in the top ten. The receptor comes from a female patient between 2 and 15 years old who had a stem cell transplant for aplastic anemia, so the T cells may come from the graft donor. The starting material was PBMCs, mostly from graft donor cells, obtained 180 days after TCRalphabeta/CD19-depleted stem cell transplant. The chain couples TRBV18 to TRBJ2-7; 13 positions match TRBD2. The CDR3, as DNA: TGTGCCAGCTCATCGACGGGACTAGCGGGGATCTCCTACGAGCAGTACTTC. This codes for CASSSTGLAGISYEQYF.